The 20 T cell receptor beta chains listed next were all sequenced from one sample in a study of shared clonotypes between healthy human individuals. Assay used: immunoSEQ multiplex PCR; TCRdb lists only in-frame clones, some missing. In the table there are approximately 1.5 million clones, about 98.5% of which are singletons. The specimen was naive CD4+ T cells sorted from blood. Subset defined: CD45RA+ positively selected. The receptors were sampled from a man younger than 40 in good health.

The gene calls are TRBV28 and TRBJ2-3, with D possibly TRBD1 on 5 matching bases. This CDR3 has 14 amino acids. Germline V CDR1 and CDR2: MDHEN, SYDVKM. Trimming shortened V by 10 bases and J by 6 bases, and 20 bases separated the two germline ends. The CDR3 bases are TGTGCCACCCGAAGTATAGGGGCCGCTGATACGCAGTATTTT. Protein sequence: CATRSIGAADTQYF.

The rearrangement joins TRBV28 to TRBJ2-3, with D maybe TRBD1 (5 bases). Germline V gene sequence: CDR1 MDHEN, CDR2 SYDVKM. The CDR3 runs to 13 residues. The CDR3 loop is CASVRGFTDTQYF. CDR3 sequence (DNA): TGTGCTTCGGTTAGGGGTTTTACAGATACGCAGTATTTT.

The rearrangement uses TRBV7-9 and TRBJ2-7; TRBD1 agrees at 8 bases. This CDR3 has 15 amino acids. J was trimmed by 3 bases and V by 2 bases; bases with no gene match: 6. CDR1 SEHNR and CDR2 FQNEAQ come from the germline V gene (reference sequence). CDR3 region: CASSLSGGGVYEQYF. The CDR3 DNA reads TGTGCCAGCAGCTTATCAGGGGGCGGTGTCTACGAGCAGTACTTC.

V is TRBV5-1 and J is TRBJ2-6; perhaps TRBD2 as D (5 bases). Trimming took off 2 bases at V and 0 bases at J, with 15 bases between the two ends. Looked up from germline, CDR1 is SGHRS and CDR2 is YFSETQ. CDR3 length: 18 residues. The CDR3 loop is CASSFTGLTGSGANVLTF. DNA for the CDR3: TGCGCCAGCAGCTTTACGGGATTAACCGGCTCTGGGGCCAACGTCCTGACTTTC.

As to this clone: Distinct nucleotide sequences in the sample also encode this CDR3. The chain recombines TRBV18 with TRBJ2-1, with D tentatively TRBD1 (6 bases). Trimming took 6 bases from V and 0 from J, leaving 12 bases between them. Germline CDR1 KGHSH, CDR2 LQKENI. There are 15 residues in the CDR3. The CDR3 nucleotides are TGTGCCAGCTCTCCTACAGGGAGCTCCTACAATGAGCAGTTCTTC. Its protein product is CASSPTGSSYNEQFF.

The gene calls are TRBV7-2 and TRBJ2-1; 7 nucleotides align to TRBD2. CDR3 length equals 18 residues. Trimming removed 2 bases from V and 2 bases from J; junction bases left unmatched: 12. CDR1 is SGHTA and CDR2 is FQGNSA in the germline V gene. This CDR3 reads CASSLNSGGRSTYNEQFF. The CDR3 DNA reads TGTGCCAGCAGCTTAAATTCGGGCGGGAGATCTACCTACAATGAGCAGTTCTTC.

With regard to this clone: One end of the junction does not line up with germline, which may come from a read error. V gene TRBV27 combines with J gene TRBJ2-7; tentatively, D is TRBD2 (7 bases). From germline, CDR1 is MNHEY and CDR2 SMNVEV (reference sequence). The CDR3 runs to 14 residues. For the CDR3, the DNA is TGTGCCAGCAGCACGTGGCTAGCGGAGGGGGGCCTGAGCTTC. Protein sequence: CASSTWLAEGGLSF.

As to this clone: The same CDR3 can be traced to other DNA sequences in this sample. The chain links TRBV7-9 to TRBJ2-7; no reliable D call. Trimming removed 5 bases from V and 5 bases from J, with 10 bases in between. CDR3 length: 12 amino acids. CDR1 is SEHNR and CDR2 is FQNEAQ in the germline V gene (reference sequence). In DNA form, the CDR3 reads TGTGCCAGCAGCCCCAGTCGGGACGAGCAGTACTTC. Translating it yields CASSPSRDEQYF. Together with reference TRBV7-9 and TRBJ2-7, the CDR3 gives the full variable domain: DTGVSQNPRHKITKRGQNVTFRCDPISEHNRLYWYRQTLGQGPEFLTYFQNEAQLEKSRLLSDRFSAERPKGSFSTLEIQRTEQGDSAMYLCASSPSRDEQYFGPGTRLTVT.

With respect to this clone: The identical CDR3 is also encoded by other nucleotide sequences in the sample. This chain joins TRBV5-6 and TRBJ2-3; D not certain. Trimming removed 1 base from V and 5 bases from J, with 5 bases in between. Germline lookup yields CDR1 SGHDT and CDR2 YYEEEE. CDR3 size: 12 residues. This CDR3 reads CASSLSRDTQYF. The CDR3 DNA reads as TGTGCCAGCAGCTTGAGTAGAGATACGCAGTATTTT.

This rearrangement joins TRBV15 to TRBJ2-2, with 8 bases matching TRBD1. Per germline, CDR1 LNHNV and CDR2 YYDKDF (reference sequence). The ends lost 8 bases at V and 1 base at J; junction bases unmatched: 3. The CDR3 extends over 14 amino acids. CDR3 residues: CATQGQGNTGELFF. Written as DNA, the CDR3 is TGTGCCACCCAAGGACAGGGGAACACCGGGGAGCTGTTTTTT.

The chain has TRBV19 and TRBJ2-7, with a weak D call TRBD2 (6 bases). Germline CDR1 LNHDA, CDR2 SQIVND (reference sequence). The CDR3 spans 11 residues. Trimming removed 7 bases from V and 6 bases from J, with 10 bases in between. The CDR3 region has the DNA TGTGCCAGTAAAGGGGAGGCCGAGCAGTACTTC. This gives the protein CASKGEAEQYF.

V is TRBV12-5 and J is TRBJ1-2; possibly TRBD1 for D (5 bases). Germline CDR1 reads LGHNT; CDR2 reads FRNRAP. V was shortened by 6 bases and J by 8 bases, with 16 bases between the two germline ends. This CDR3 contains 13 residues. This CDR3 reads CASGTHPEGGYTF. CDR3 DNA: TGTGCTAGTGGGACCCACCCGGAGGGGGGCTACACCTTC. The full variable domain, rest sourced from reference TRBV12-5 and TRBJ1-2, is DARVTQTPRHKVTEMGQEVTMRCQPILGHNTVFWYRQTMMQGLELLAYFRNRAPLDDSGMPKDRFSAEMPDATLATLKIQPSEPRDSAVYFCASGTHPEGGYTFGSGTRLTVV.

This rearrangement joins TRBV7-2 to TRBJ2-1; 13 bases agree with TRBD2. CDR3 size: 16 residues. Trimming removed 0 bases from V and 12 bases from J; junction bases left unmatched: 8. CDR1 and CDR2 from the germline V gene are SGHTA and FQGNSA. The CDR3 nucleotides are TGTGCCAGCAGCTTAGCCGGGACTAGCGGGATGCCAAGGCAGTTCTTC. Residues: CASSLAGTSGMPRQFF.

The V call is TRBV11-1, the J call TRBJ1-2; D ambiguous. The CDR3 totals 12 residues. V was shortened by 5 bases and J by 8 bases, with 12 bases between the two germline ends. Germline-derived CDR1 and CDR2 are SGHAT and FQDESV (reference sequence). Here the CDR3 reads CASSPQRGGYTF. As DNA, the CDR3 is TGTGCCAGCAGCCCACAACGAGGCGGCTACACCTTC.

V and J are TRBV5-4 and TRBJ2-1; 9 bases are a match to TRBD2. In germline, CDR1 is SGHNT, CDR2 YYREEE (reference sequence). CDR3 length: 14 residues. Trimming removed 3 bases from V and 6 bases from J; junction bases left unmatched: 4. This chain's CDR3 is CASSYLAGANEQFF. In DNA, the CDR3 is TGTGCCAGCAGCTACTTAGCGGGAGCCAATGAGCAGTTCTTC.

V usage is TRBV4-1 and J usage is TRBJ2-7; D remains unclear. This CDR3 is built from 14 residues. V gave up 1 base and J gave up 4 bases, with 11 bases separating them. Per germline, CDR1 MGHRA and CDR2 YSYEKL. For the CDR3, the DNA is TGCGCCAGCAGCCAAGCGACTCTCCGGTACGAGCAGTACTTC. It yields the protein CASSQATLRYEQYF.

The V and J genes are TRBV5-1 and TRBJ2-6; D possibly corresponds to TRBD2 (5 bases). The CDR3 is 18 amino acids. V lost 0 bases and J lost 0, with 13 bases in between. Germline V gene sequence: CDR1 SGHRS, CDR2 YFSETQ. CDR3 loop: CASSLVSGGFSGANVLTF. The CDR3 nucleotides are TGCGCCAGCAGCTTGGTGTCAGGCGGGTTCTCTGGGGCCAACGTCCTGACTTTC.

This chain joins TRBV11-2 and TRBJ2-7, with D possibly being TRBD2 (7 bases). The V end lost 4 bases, the J end lost 10 bases, and 17 bases lay between the germline ends. CDR3 length: 13 amino acids. The germline V gene has CDR1 SGHAT and CDR2 FQNNGV. The CDR3 is CASSSARGGPQYF. CDR3 sequence (DNA): TGTGCCAGCAGCTCCGCAAGGGGGGGGCCCCAGTACTTC.

J is TRBJ1-5 and V is TRBV7-6, with D perhaps matching TRBD1 (5 bases). Trimming left V 1 base short and J 1 base short, with 8 bases between. CDR3 length: 15 amino acids. The germline V gene encodes CDR1 SGHVS and CDR2 FNYEAQ. The CDR3 nucleotides are TGTGCCAGCAGCTTAGGTCAGGGAAGCAATCAGCCCCAGCATTTT. As protein: CASSLGQGSNQPQHF.

This clone was found once. The chain is built from TRBV29-1 and TRBJ2-5, with a possible D match to TRBD1 (5 bases). CDR3 length: 14 amino acids. V lost 4 bases and J 2 bases, leaving 14 bases between the germline ends. In germline, CDR1 is SQVTM, CDR2 ANQGSEA. The CDR3 region is CSVGGAAPQETQYF. In DNA form, the CDR3 reads TGCAGCGTTGGGGGCGCCGCTCCTCAAGAGACCCAGTACTTC.